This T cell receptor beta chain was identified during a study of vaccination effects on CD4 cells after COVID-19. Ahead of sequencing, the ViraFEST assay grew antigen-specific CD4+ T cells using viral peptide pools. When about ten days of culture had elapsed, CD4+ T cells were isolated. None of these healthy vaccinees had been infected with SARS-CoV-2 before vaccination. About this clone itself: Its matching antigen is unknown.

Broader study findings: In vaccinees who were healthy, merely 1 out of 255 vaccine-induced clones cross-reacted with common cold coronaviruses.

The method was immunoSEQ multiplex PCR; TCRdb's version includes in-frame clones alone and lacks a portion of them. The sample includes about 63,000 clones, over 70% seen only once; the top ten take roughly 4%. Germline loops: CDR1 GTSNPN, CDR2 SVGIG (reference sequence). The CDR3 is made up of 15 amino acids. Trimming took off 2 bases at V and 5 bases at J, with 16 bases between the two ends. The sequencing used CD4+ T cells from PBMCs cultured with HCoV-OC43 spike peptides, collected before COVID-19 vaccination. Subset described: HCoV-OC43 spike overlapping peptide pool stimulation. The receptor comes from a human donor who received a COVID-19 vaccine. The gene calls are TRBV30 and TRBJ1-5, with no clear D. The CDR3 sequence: CAWSLGVLFDQPQHF. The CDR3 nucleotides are TGTGCCTGGAGTCTTGGTGTACTCTTCGATCAGCCCCAGCATTTT.